This TCR beta chain was identified during a study of blood T cell repertoires in COVID-19. Study at large: Some COVID-19 samples were acute and others convalescent; all came from the United States, Italy and Spain.

This clone was found a few times. Other nucleotide sequences from this sample produce the same CDR3. Using immunoSEQ multiplex PCR, the repertoire was profiled, and TCRdb retains in-frame clones only, with some absent. The profile shows about 400,000 clones, roughly 90% of them singletons. CDR1 and CDR2 (germline): SGHRS, YFSETQ. V shed 1 base and J 1 base; nucleotides not matched to a gene: 1. This CDR3 comprises 16 residues. What was sequenced was PBMCs or T cells enriched from blood (not recorded which). The clonotype comes from a woman aged 25-40 years with acute COVID-19. The rearrangement joins TRBV5-1 to TRBJ2-1; 11 bases align to TRBD2. The CDR3 region is CASSLLAGGSYNEQFF. The CDR3 bases are TGCGCCAGCAGCTTGTTAGCGGGGGGGTCCTACAATGAGCAGTTCTTC.